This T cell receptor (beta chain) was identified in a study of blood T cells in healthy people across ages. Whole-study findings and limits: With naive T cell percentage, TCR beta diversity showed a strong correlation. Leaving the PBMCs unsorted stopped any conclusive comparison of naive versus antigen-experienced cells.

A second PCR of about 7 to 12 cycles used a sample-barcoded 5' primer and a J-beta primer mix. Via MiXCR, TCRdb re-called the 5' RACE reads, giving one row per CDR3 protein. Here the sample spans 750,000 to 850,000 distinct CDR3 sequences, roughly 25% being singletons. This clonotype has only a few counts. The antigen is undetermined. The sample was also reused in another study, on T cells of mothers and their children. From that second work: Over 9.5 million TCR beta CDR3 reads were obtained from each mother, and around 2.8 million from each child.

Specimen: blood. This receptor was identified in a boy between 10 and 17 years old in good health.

CDR3 region: CASTQADYQPQHF. The CDR3 DNA sequence: TGTGCCAGCACACAGGCGGACTATCAGCCCCAGCATTTT. The chain joins TRBV28 to TRBJ1-5; D perhaps matches TRBD1 (5 bases). Per the germline V gene, CDR1 is MDHEN and CDR2 is SYDVKM. V was cut by 7 bases and J by 5 bases, with 12 bases left in between. The CDR3 runs to 13 residues.